These 30 T cell receptor beta chains were all obtained from the same sample, sequenced in a study of cytomegalovirus exposure and HLA in healthy donors. The PCR had 60 Vbeta and 13 Jbeta primers. Some clones are missing from TCRdb's copy, which holds only in-frame ones; the method was immunoSEQ multiplex PCR. The table lists more than 90,000 clones, roughly 79% of them singletons. The specimen was PBMCs. The receptors were gathered from a man aged 30 to 39 in good health and CMV-seronegative.

V and J are TRBV11-2 and TRBJ2-1, with D possibly matching TRBD1 (5 bases). The CDR3 spans 13 residues. Germline V lookup: CDR1 SGHAT, CDR2 FQNNGV. Trimming cost V 2 bases and J 6 bases, with 8 bases left between them. This CDR3 reads CASSLRGSNEQFF. CDR3 bases: TGTGCCAGCAGCTTAAGGGGATCCAATGAGCAGTTCTTC. Based on the CDR3 plus reference TRBV11-2 and TRBJ2-1, the full variable domain is EAGVAQSPRYKIIEKRQSVAFWCNPISGHATLYWYQQILGQGPKLLIQFQNNGVVDDSQLPKDRFSAERLKGVDSTLKIQPAKLEDSAVYLCASSLRGSNEQFFGPGTRLTVL.

The V gene is TRBV7-9, the J gene TRBJ1-4; no clear D. The V end lost 5 bases, the J end lost 10 bases, and 17 bases lay between the germline ends. This CDR3 contains 14 residues. The germline gives CDR1 SEHNR, CDR2 FQNEAQ (reference sequence). CDR3 bases: TGTGCCAGCAGCCCCCCTAAGCGTGCGGGAAAACTGTTTTTT. Protein product: CASSPPKRAGKLFF.

The chain couples TRBV4-3 to TRBJ1-6, with 7 positions matching TRBD1. Looked up from germline, CDR1 is LGHNA and CDR2 is YSLEER. The trim removed 1 base at V and 6 bases at J, leaving 6 bases unmatched. The CDR3 runs 16 residues. CDR3 residues: CASSQGPGGANSPLHF. The CDR3 DNA follows: TGCGCCAGCAGCCAAGGGCCAGGGGGTGCTAATTCACCCCTCCACTTT.

This clone came up a few times. V is TRBV19 and J is TRBJ1-1; TRBD1 matches 7 bases. In germline, CDR1 is LNHDA, CDR2 SQIVND (reference sequence). The CDR3 runs to 15 residues. This chain's CDR3 is CASDRGGTANTEAFF. The CDR3 bases are TGTGCATCGGATAGAGGGGGGACAGCGAACACTGAAGCTTTCTTT.

The CDR3 spells CASRGGAATSYNEQFF. The CDR3, as DNA: TGCGCCAGCAGGGGTGGAGCGGCTACTTCCTACAATGAGCAGTTCTTC. This chain uses TRBV10-2 with TRBJ2-1; a possible D gene is TRBD2 (5 bases). Germline assignment: CDR1 WSHSY and CDR2 SAAADI. The CDR3 runs to 16 residues. V was shortened by 6 bases and J by 1 base, with 16 bases between the two germline ends.

This clone was detected only once. This chain uses TRBV9 with TRBJ2-3, with a possible D match to TRBD1 (6 bases). Germline loops: CDR1 SGDLS, CDR2 YYNGEE. The CDR3 length is 15 residues. V was cut by 2 bases and J by 3 bases, with 13 bases left in between. This CDR3 is CASSVGAIRTDTQYF. The CDR3 DNA reads TGTGCCAGCAGCGTGGGGGCCATAAGGACAGATACGCAGTATTTT.

As DNA, the CDR3 is TGTGCCAGCACCGTGGGTGAGGGTATGAACACTGAAGCTTTCTTT. Translated: CASTVGEGMNTEAFF. V and J are TRBV9 and TRBJ1-1, with D unclear. The length of the CDR3 is 15 residues. V was pared by 6 bases and J by 0 bases, with 15 bases between. Germline values: CDR1 SGDLS, CDR2 YYNGEE. Using reference TRBV9 and TRBJ1-1 for the parts outside the CDR3, the full variable domain is DSGVTQTPKHLITATGQRVTLRCSPRSGDLSVYWYQQSLDQGLQFLIQYYNGEERAKGNILERFSAQQFPDLHSELNLSSLELGDSALYFCASTVGEGMNTEAFFGQGTRLTVV.

The chain employs TRBV29-1 and TRBJ1-2; TRBD1 matches at 10 bases. This CDR3 is 13 amino acids long. V shed 7 bases and J 4 bases; nucleotides not matched to a gene: 6. Germline V lookup: CDR1 SQVTM, CDR2 ANQGSEA. The CDR3 loop is CSEGDRGSYGYTF. In DNA, the CDR3 is TGCAGCGAGGGGGACAGGGGTAGCTATGGCTACACCTTC.

This clone has a single count. The V and J genes are TRBV4-2 and TRBJ2-4; D perhaps matches TRBD2 (5 bases). CDR3 size: 13 residues. The V gene's germline CDR1 is LGHNA and CDR2 YNFKEQ. The V end lost 4 bases, the J end lost 15 bases, and 19 bases lay between the germline ends. The chain's CDR3 is CASSPETGLPVYF. The CDR3 coding sequence is TGTGCCAGCAGCCCTGAGACTGGACTCCCGGTGTACTTC.

In DNA, the CDR3 is TGTGCCAGCAGCCCAGGGGGGCGGTGGAAGACTGAAGCTTTCTTT. This sequence encodes CASSPGGRWKTEAFF. The chain has TRBV7-9 and TRBJ1-1; 7 bases line up with TRBD1. Unmatched junction bases numbered 11, after V lost 5 bases and J lost 5 bases. The CDR3 has 15 residues. The germline CDR1 and CDR2 sequences are SEHNR and FQNEAQ (reference sequence).

The chain joins TRBV18 to TRBJ1-2, with a possible D match to TRBD1 (6 bases). V lost 4 bases and J 2 bases, leaving 14 bases between the germline ends. Germline V CDR1 and CDR2: KGHSH, LQKENI. This CDR3 contains 15 residues. The CDR3 here is CASSLAKQGNYGYTF. For the CDR3, the DNA is TGTGCCAGCTCACTCGCAAAGCAGGGGAACTATGGCTACACCTTC.

The chain is built from TRBV9 and TRBJ2-3; D unclear. Trimming cost V 0 bases and J 2 bases, with 10 bases left between them. From germline, CDR1 is SGDLS and CDR2 YYNGEE. This CDR3 contains 15 residues. CDR3 nucleotide sequence: TGTGCCAGCAGCGTAGACCTAGTTATCACAGATACGCAGTATTTT. This sequence encodes CASSVDLVITDTQYF. The variable domain in full, with the rest retrieved from reference TRBV9 and TRBJ2-3, is DSGVTQTPKHLITATGQRVTLRCSPRSGDLSVYWYQQSLDQGLQFLIQYYNGEERAKGNILERFSAQQFPDLHSELNLSSLELGDSALYFCASSVDLVITDTQYFGPGTRLTVL.

The CDR3, as DNA: TGTGCCTGGATGGACTTGAGCACAGATACGCAGTATTTT. This gives the protein CAWMDLSTDTQYF. The chain joins TRBV30 to TRBJ2-3; the D gene is possibly TRBD2 (5 bases). Trimming cost V 4 bases and J 0 bases, with 8 bases left between them. Germline V gene data show CDR1 as GTSNPN and CDR2 as SVGIG (reference sequence). The CDR3 totals 13 residues.

J is TRBJ2-1 and V is TRBV5-4, with TRBD2 as a possible D gene (5 bases). CDR3 length: 14 amino acids. Trimming removed 4 bases at V and 3 bases at J, with 11 bases between. Looked up from germline, CDR1 is SGHNT and CDR2 is YYREEE (reference sequence). The DNA of the CDR3 is TGTGCCAGCAGCCCGATCGGAGGCTACAATGAGCAGTTCTTC. The encoded protein is CASSPIGGYNEQFF.

The chain couples TRBV6-5 to TRBJ1-1; D might be TRBD1 (5 bases). The CDR3 sequence is 13 residues long. V dropped 7 bases and J dropped 2 bases, with 11 bases sitting between them. Germline CDR1 reads MNHEY; CDR2 reads SVGAGI. Here the CDR3 DNA reads TGTGCCAGCAATCGCAGGGTCAACACTGAAGCTTTCTTT. Its translation: CASNRRVNTEAFF.

V gene TRBV18 combines with J gene TRBJ2-5, with TRBD1 as a possible D gene (9 bases). The DNA end lines up better with TRBJ2-7; the J call may be wrong. This CDR3 spans 14 amino acids. Germline values: CDR1 KGHSH, CDR2 LQKENI. The CDR3 loop reads CASAGGGQGHEQYF. The CDR3 coding sequence is TGTGCCAGCGCCGGGGGGGGACAGGGCCACGAGCAGTACTTC.

V is TRBV9 and J is TRBJ2-2; D is perhaps TRBD2 (5 bases). The CDR3 runs to 14 residues. V gave up 0 bases and J gave up 4 bases, with 7 bases separating them. CDR1 is SGDLS, CDR2 YYNGEE, per germline. The CDR3 sequence is CASSVVGVTGELFF. CDR3 in DNA: TGTGCCAGCAGCGTAGTCGGGGTCACCGGGGAGCTGTTTTTT.

The chain employs TRBV9 and TRBJ2-1; 12 nucleotides agree with TRBD2. CDR1 and CDR2 (germline): SGDLS, YYNGEE. This CDR3 spans 14 amino acids. V was clipped by 4 bases and J by 7 bases; unmatched bases: 3. The CDR3 region has the DNA TGTGCCAGCAGCCCTGGGACTAGCGGGAATGAGCAGTTCTTC. It yields the protein CASSPGTSGNEQFF.

This rearrangement joins TRBV7-6 to TRBJ1-6, with a possible D match to TRBD1 (6 bases). V shed 1 base and J shed 3 bases, with 7 bases lying between them. Per the germline V gene, CDR1 is SGHVS and CDR2 is FNYEAQ. CDR3 length equals 15 residues. CDR3 amino acids: CASSLGTDYNSPLHF. CDR3 nucleotide sequence: TGTGCCAGCAGCTTAGGGACAGACTATAATTCACCCCTCCACTTT.

This chain links TRBV7-9 with TRBJ2-7, with TRBD1 identical over 7 bases. Trimming took 7 bases from V and 6 from J; bases not matched to a gene: 9. The CDR3 totals 13 residues. Germline-derived CDR1 and CDR2 are SEHNR and FQNEAQ (reference sequence). In DNA, the CDR3 is TGTGCCAGCACCTCGGACAGGATCCGCGAGCAGTACTTC. This encodes CASTSDRIREQYF.

The chain joins TRBV19 to TRBJ2-5; D ambiguous. The CDR3 spans 12 residues. CDR1 is LNHDA and CDR2 is SQIVND in the germline V gene (reference sequence). V lost 3 bases, J lost 5 bases, and 7 bases lay in between. This CDR3 is CASSIDWETQYF. The DNA of the CDR3 is TGTGCCAGTAGTATCGACTGGGAGACCCAGTACTTC.

The chain couples TRBV5-1 to TRBJ1-2; TRBD1 is a possible D gene (5 bases). V gave up 4 bases and J gave up 4 bases, with 11 bases separating them. This CDR3 region has 13 residues. CDR1 and CDR2 from the germline V gene are SGHRS and YFSETQ. The CDR3 DNA is TGCGCCAGCAGCCGGAGGGGATTCTATGGCTACACCTTC. It codes for CASSRRGFYGYTF.

The chain recombines TRBV25-1 with TRBJ1-5; a possible D gene is TRBD1 (5 bases). CDR3 length: 13 amino acids. CDR1 is MGHDK and CDR2 is SYGVNS in the germline V gene. The V and J ends lost 3 bases and 11 bases respectively, with 14 bases between them. The CDR3 reads CASSEGDFQAQHF. The CDR3 DNA follows: TGTGCCAGCAGTGAGGGGGACTTCCAGGCCCAGCATTTT.

The chain has TRBV9 and TRBJ1-1; TRBD1 agrees at 7 bases. The CDR3 has 14 residues. V dropped 0 bases and J dropped 11; count of bases not matched to a gene: 10. Germline-derived CDR1 and CDR2 are SGDLS and YYNGEE. DNA for the CDR3: TGTGCCAGCAGCGTAGGGGACAGCCCCGCCGCCGCTTTCTTT. As protein: CASSVGDSPAAAFF.

This chain uses TRBV18 with TRBJ1-2; D perhaps matches TRBD1 (6 bases). The V gene's germline CDR1 is KGHSH and CDR2 LQKENI. This CDR3 region has 15 residues. V shed 3 bases and J shed 0 bases, with 11 bases lying between them. This chain's CDR3 is CASSPRDTANYGYTF. CDR3 DNA: TGTGCCAGCTCACCTCGGGACACCGCTAACTATGGCTACACCTTC.

V is TRBV7-8 and J is TRBJ1-2; possibly TRBD1 for D (6 bases). CDR1 is SGHVS, CDR2 FQNEAQ, per germline. The CDR3 extends over 18 amino acids. With 1 base removed from V and 0 bases from J, the gap between germline ends came to 18 bases. CDR3 protein: CASSLGFQGTRANYGYTF. The CDR3 bases are TGTGCCAGCAGCTTAGGGTTTCAGGGGACGAGGGCTAACTATGGCTACACCTTC.

The chain is built from TRBV5-4 and TRBJ1-1; 7 bases align to TRBD1. After removal of 5 bases from V and 1 base from J, the junction contained 8 bases not matched to a gene. The germline CDR1 and CDR2 sequences are SGHNT and YYREEE (reference sequence). The CDR3 has 15 residues. CDR3 DNA: TGTGCCAGCAGGGCGAGGACAGGATCGAACACTGAAGCTTTCTTT. Its translation: CASRARTGSNTEAFF.

The chain joins TRBV6-5 to TRBJ1-2, with 7 nucleotides matching TRBD1. The V and J ends lost 0 bases and 7 bases, in that order; junction bases with no gene match: 8. CDR3 size: 15 residues. Germline CDR1 is MNHEY and CDR2 is SVGAGI. In DNA, the CDR3 is TGTGCCAGCAGTTACTCCGTGGCAGGGGGTAGTGGCTACACCTTC. Its protein product is CASSYSVAGGSGYTF.

The chain has TRBV5-1 and TRBJ2-6; D is unclear. Germline loops: CDR1 SGHRS, CDR2 YFSETQ. The CDR3 contains 15 residues. V lost 4 bases and J 0 bases, leaving 8 bases between the germline ends. CDR3 nucleotides: TGCGCCAGCAGCCCACTTTACTCTGGGGCCAACGTCCTGACTTTC. Amino acid sequence: CASSPLYSGANVLTF.

This clone showed up just a few times. This chain links TRBV2 with TRBJ1-5; no reliable D call. Germline CDR1 SNHLY, CDR2 FYNNEI. The CDR3 has 14 amino acids. Trimming left V 5 bases short and J 5 bases short, with 13 bases between. The CDR3 DNA is TGTGCCAGCAGTTTCCCTAACCCCTATCAGCCCCAGCATTTT. As protein: CASSFPNPYQPQHF. The full variable domain, with the rest looked up from reference TRBV2 and TRBJ1-5, is EPEVTQTPSHQVTQMGQEVILRCVPISNHLYFYWYRQILGQKVEFLVSFYNNEISEKSEIFDDQFSVERPDGSNFTLKIRSTKLEDSAMYFCASSFPNPYQPQHFGDGTRLSIL.